This T cell receptor (beta chain) was sequenced during a study of Graves' ophthalmopathy and Graves' hyperthyroidism. Remarks on this clonotype: The antigen is unknown.

Amplification targeted the TCR beta CDR3 regions, with RNA transcripts as the source material. Second-round multiplex PCR came after a first-round RT-PCR that employed HTBI primers. TCRdb redid the calling of the multiplex PCR reads with MiXCR, one entry per CDR3 protein. The data show roughly 700,000 distinct CDR3 sequences, roughly 40% seen once. Germline CDR1 reads SNHLY; CDR2 reads FYNNEI. V lost 7 bases to trimming and J lost 2 bases, with 8 bases between them. There are 12 residues in the CDR3. The study's findings and limits: The model achieved over 60% sensitivity and 72% to 75% specificity for ophthalmopathy progression.

This TCR was sampled from an adult man with Graves' ophthalmopathy. What was sequenced was peripheral blood. This chain connects TRBV2 to TRBJ1-2; no clear D. Written as DNA, the CDR3 is TGTGCCAGCATTATGGGGAACTATGGCTACACCTTC. The encoded protein is CASIMGNYGYTF.